This T cell receptor (beta chain) was retrieved from a study of lymphopenia after photon versus proton radiotherapy. Repertoires were generated with immunoSEQ multiplex PCR, while TCRdb's copy carries only in-frame clones and drops some. The table includes 70,000 or so clones, 85% to 95% detected once. Trimming shortened V by 5 bases and J by 6 bases, and 17 bases separated the two germline ends. Germline values: CDR1 SEHNR, CDR2 FQNEAQ (reference sequence). CDR3 size: 14 residues. Comment on this clone: The target antigen is unknown.

Overall study findings and caveats: A bigger post-nadir fall in TCR diversity correlated inversely with survival time in deceased patients. Relative stability marked proton patients; photon patients lost diversity and naive cells. After the lymphocyte nadir, photon-treated repertoires showed oligoclonal expansion, especially of CD8+ Temra cells.

The material was peripheral blood, obtained from a patient treated with photon-based radiotherapy. The receptor's source is a woman between 35 and 50 years old with cholangiocarcinoma. V usage is TRBV7-9 and J usage is TRBJ2-7; D is perhaps TRBD1 or TRBD2 (5 bases each). The CDR3 here is CASSEGPQFREQYF. The CDR3 nucleotides are TGTGCCAGCAGCGAGGGACCCCAATTCCGCGAGCAGTACTTC.